Below are 28 T cell receptor beta chains sequenced from a single sample in a study of T cell responses to AZD1222 COVID-19 vaccine. The table came from immunoSEQ multiplex PCR; TCRdb's copy has only in-frame clones and leaves some out. The table has 120,000 to 150,000 clones, approximately 89% seen once; the top ten hold under 2%. The sequenced sample was peripheral blood, obtained 28 days after the second AZD1222 dose. The receptors derive from an adult who received the AZD1222 COVID-19 vaccine.

This clone has a handful of counts. The chain uses TRBV5-1 and TRBJ1-3, with 7 nucleotides matching TRBD1. The CDR3 runs to 15 residues. Trimming at V came to 4 bases and at J to 4 bases, leaving 8 bases not matched to a gene. Germline assignment: CDR1 SGHRS and CDR2 YFSETQ. CDR3 region: CASSPVPGQGNTIYF. As DNA, the CDR3 is TGCGCCAGCAGCCCGGTCCCGGGACAGGGAAACACCATATATTTT.

The chain has TRBV13 and TRBJ2-5; D is unresolved. Trimming took off 5 bases at V and 4 bases at J, with 8 bases between the two ends. Germline CDR1 is PRHDT and CDR2 is FYEKMQ (reference sequence). The CDR3 has 12 residues. CDR3 coding DNA: TGTGCCAGCAGCCTCCAAGGAGAGACCCAGTACTTC. Translating gives CASSLQGETQYF.

The chain uses TRBV7-3 and TRBJ2-1, with TRBD2 matching over 8 bases. Germline CDR1 and CDR2: SGHTA and FQGTGA. The ends lost 5 bases at V and 2 bases at J; junction bases unmatched: 5. The CDR3 runs 15 residues. The CDR3 nucleotides are TGTGCCAGCAGCCCCCAACTAGCGGCCTACAATGAGCAGTTCTTC. The encoded protein is CASSPQLAAYNEQFF.

The chain uses TRBV27 and TRBJ2-7; 7 bases are a match to TRBD1. V was pared by 0 bases and J by 7 bases, with 3 bases of the junction left unmatched. CDR1 and CDR2 from the germline V gene are MNHEY and SMNVEV (reference sequence). The CDR3 extends over 13 amino acids. This CDR3 reads CASSLSGGGEQYF. CDR3 coding DNA: TGTGCCAGCAGTTTATCAGGGGGCGGAGAGCAGTACTTC.

V and J are TRBV24-1 and TRBJ1-6; 7 bases are shared with TRBD1. The CDR3 totals 14 residues. The V gene end was trimmed by 5 bases and the J gene end by 5 bases; junction bases not matched to a gene: 2. Germline loops: CDR1 KGHDR, CDR2 SFDVKD. In DNA, the CDR3 is TGTGCCACCAGTGTTGGGACAGATAATTCACCCCTCCACTTT. Protein: CATSVGTDNSPLHF.

The genes are TRBV27 and TRBJ1-5, with D perhaps TRBD1 (5 bases). V was cut by 8 bases and J by 0 bases, with 20 bases left in between. Germline V gene sequence: CDR1 MNHEY, CDR2 SMNVEV (reference sequence). The CDR3 extends over 17 amino acids. This chain's CDR3 is CASLSPGTYFSNQPQHF. The DNA of the CDR3 is TGTGCCAGCCTCTCTCCGGGGACCTACTTTAGCAATCAGCCCCAGCATTTT.

The chain carries TRBV13 and TRBJ2-7; TRBD2 matches at 11 bases. Trimming removed 8 bases from V and 2 bases from J; junction bases left unmatched: 2. The CDR3 loop spans 13 amino acids. Germline V gives CDR1 PRHDT, CDR2 FYEKMQ (reference sequence). For the CDR3, the DNA is TGTGCCAGCGGACTAGCGGGTCCCTACGAGCAGTACTTC. This sequence encodes CASGLAGPYEQYF.

The chain links TRBV28 to TRBJ1-1; D remains unclear. The germline gives CDR1 MDHEN, CDR2 SYDVKM. Trimming cost V 3 bases and J 8 bases, with 10 bases left between them. This CDR3 has 12 residues. The CDR3 sequence: CASSLVRSEAFF. DNA for the CDR3: TGTGCCAGCAGTTTGGTTAGGTCGGAAGCTTTCTTT.

This chain connects TRBV19 to TRBJ2-7; possible D gene TRBD1, 6 bases. CDR1 LNHDA and CDR2 SQIVND come from the germline V gene (reference sequence). V lost 1 base and J 2 bases, leaving 12 bases between the germline ends. The CDR3 loop spans 15 amino acids. The CDR3 coding sequence is TGTGCCAGTAGTATAGCTTCGGGACACACCTACGAGCAGTACTTC. Its translation is CASSIASGHTYEQYF. Drawing the rest from reference TRBV19 and TRBJ2-7, the complete variable domain is DGGITQSPKYLFRKEGQNVTLSCEQNLNHDAMYWYRQDPGQGLRLIYYSQIVNDFQKGDIAEGYSVSREKKESFPLTVTSAQKNPTAFYLCASSIASGHTYEQYFGPGTRLTVT.

The chain links TRBV28 to TRBJ1-5, with 7 bases that match TRBD1. CDR1 is MDHEN, CDR2 SYDVKM, per germline. The V gene end was trimmed by 3 bases and the J gene end by 11 bases; junction bases not matched to a gene: 10. The CDR3 is 14 residues long. The chain's CDR3 is CASSFYRGTAAQHF. CDR3 coding DNA: TGTGCCAGCAGTTTTTACAGGGGAACGGCCGCCCAGCATTTT.

The chain uses TRBV24-1 and TRBJ2-1, with no clear D. The germline V gene encodes CDR1 KGHDR and CDR2 SFDVKD. The CDR3 extends over 15 amino acids. V lost 5 bases to trimming and J lost 0 bases, with 10 bases between them. CDR3 sequence reads: CATSGIRNSYNEQFF. Written as DNA, the CDR3 is TGTGCCACCAGTGGAATCAGAAACTCCTACAATGAGCAGTTCTTC.

The gene calls are TRBV9 and TRBJ2-6, with D perhaps TRBD1 (6 bases). V was pared by 5 bases and J by 0 bases, with 6 bases between. Germline V CDR1 and CDR2: SGDLS, YYNGEE. This CDR3 is 14 amino acids long. CDR3 region: CASRDSSGANVLTF. CDR3 DNA: TGTGCCAGCAGGGACAGCTCTGGGGCCAACGTCCTGACTTTC.

The chain couples TRBV7-2 to TRBJ2-3; TRBD1 might be the D (6 bases). V lost 3 bases and J lost 5, with 9 bases in between. The CDR3 length is 13 residues. Germline V gives CDR1 SGHTA, CDR2 FQGNSA. CDR3 in amino acids: CASSFKQGDTQYF. The CDR3 DNA reads TGTGCCAGCAGCTTTAAACAGGGAGATACGCAGTATTTT.

The rearrangement links TRBV19 to TRBJ2-7; 8 nucleotides align to TRBD1. V was clipped by 3 bases and J by 5 bases; unmatched bases: 18. The CDR3 has 18 residues. Germline V gives CDR1 LNHDA, CDR2 SQIVND (reference sequence). The CDR3 coding sequence is TGTGCCAGTAGTATTGGCCTCGCCGTTCGCAGGGGGCTCGACGAGCAGTACTTC. This translates into CASSIGLAVRRGLDEQYF.

The sample holds one count of this clone. Here the CDR3 reads CASSDLAGDPSDTQYF. CDR3 nucleotide sequence: TGTGCCAGCAGCGATCTAGCGGGAGACCCGTCAGATACGCAGTATTTT. The chain couples TRBV9 to TRBJ2-3, with TRBD2 matching over 10 bases. V was clipped by 3 bases and J by 4 bases; unmatched bases: 8. This CDR3 contains 16 residues. CDR1 is SGDLS and CDR2 is YYNGEE in the germline V gene.

The chain has TRBV28 and TRBJ2-7; D might be TRBD1 (8 bases). The CDR3 is 18 amino acids. Trimming removed 5 bases from V and 1 base from J, with 24 bases in between. CDR1 MDHEN and CDR2 SYDVKM come from the germline V gene. CDR3 in amino acids: CASSGVYTTGDYSYEQYF. Here the CDR3 DNA reads TGTGCCAGCAGTGGCGTTTATACGACAGGGGACTATTCCTACGAGCAGTACTTC.

The V call is TRBV6-2 or TRBV6-3, the J call TRBJ1-5; D is unclear. The germline CDR1 and CDR2 sequences are MNHEY and SVGEGT. The CDR3 runs to 14 residues. V was trimmed by 2 bases and J by 1 base, leaving 6 bases between them. CDR3 loop: CASSYGSSNQPQHF. CDR3 in DNA: TGTGCCAGCAGTTACGGATCAAGCAATCAGCCCCAGCATTTT.

The J gene is TRBJ2-5, the V gene TRBV19; 9 bases map to TRBD2. Germline loops: CDR1 LNHDA, CDR2 SQIVND (reference sequence). This CDR3 spans 16 amino acids. V lost 6 bases to trimming and J lost 5 bases; unmatched junction nucleotides: 13. The CDR3 DNA reads TGTGCCAGTAGCTTAGGTGTAGCGGGAGCTGGGGAGACCCAGTACTTC. It yields the protein CASSLGVAGAGETQYF.

The table lists this clone with a few counts. This chain uses TRBV19 with TRBJ2-3; 12 positions agree with TRBD2. CDR3 length: 17 amino acids. Per germline, CDR1 LNHDA and CDR2 SQIVND (reference sequence). V shed 5 bases and J 4 bases; nucleotides not matched to a gene: 10. CDR3 nucleotide sequence: TGTGCCAGTAGTCACCTTGTGTCTAGCGGGAGGGCAGATACGCAGTATTTT. Protein product: CASSHLVSSGRADTQYF.

As concerns this clone: Other DNA sequences of this sample code for an identical CDR3. The chain employs TRBV6-5 and TRBJ2-7; D tentatively fits TRBD1 or TRBD2 (5 bases each). Germline CDR1 is MNHEY and CDR2 is SVGAGI. The V end lost 6 bases, the J end lost 4 bases, and 13 bases lay between the germline ends. The CDR3 is made up of 13 amino acids. The CDR3 DNA reads as TGTGCCAGCAGCCTCGGGACGGCTTACGAGCAGTACTTC. It specifies CASSLGTAYEQYF.

This rearrangement joins TRBV19 to TRBJ2-3; no definite D call. Germline CDR1 and CDR2: LNHDA and SQIVND (reference sequence). The V end was cut by 5 bases, the J end by 0 bases, with 6 bases between. The CDR3 spans 13 residues. The chain's CDR3 is CASSGPSTDTQYF. CDR3 bases: TGTGCCAGTAGTGGTCCCAGCACAGATACGCAGTATTTT.

The V call is TRBV9, the J call TRBJ2-3; D is possibly TRBD2 (6 bases). The CDR3 runs 15 residues. The V end lost 4 bases, the J end lost 0 bases, and 12 bases lay between the germline ends. Germline V gene lookup returns CDR1 SGDLS and CDR2 YYNGEE. The chain's CDR3 is CASSPPGTSTDTQYF. CDR3 nucleotides: TGTGCCAGCAGCCCCCCCGGGACTAGCACAGATACGCAGTATTTT.

The V call is TRBV5-4, the J call TRBJ2-2; TRBD2 agrees at 13 bases. Germline lookup yields CDR1 SGHNT and CDR2 YYREEE (reference sequence). The length of the CDR3 is 19 residues. V shed 6 bases and J 2 bases; nucleotides not matched to a gene: 13. The CDR3 region is CASTPYPGLAGYNTGELFF. For the CDR3, the DNA is TGTGCCAGCACCCCCTATCCGGGACTAGCGGGATATAACACCGGGGAGCTGTTTTTT.

This chain connects TRBV27 to TRBJ2-1; 11 bases are shared with TRBD2. The CDR3 runs to 17 residues. Germline CDR1 and CDR2: MNHEY and SMNVEV (reference sequence). The J segment lost 2 bases and the V segment lost 2 bases, leaving 5 bases of the junction unmatched. This CDR3 reads CASSLVLAGGPYNEQFF. The CDR3 DNA sequence: TGTGCCAGCAGTTTAGTCTTAGCGGGAGGGCCCTACAATGAGCAGTTCTTC.

This clone has only one observation. The rearrangement joins TRBV9 to TRBJ1-1; weak D call: TRBD1 (5 bases). Germline lookup yields CDR1 SGDLS and CDR2 YYNGEE. V was clipped by 2 bases and J by 4 bases, with 9 bases between them. CDR3 length: 13 amino acids. The CDR3 region is CASSVGGSTEAFF. CDR3 DNA: TGTGCCAGCAGCGTTGGGGGATCCACTGAAGCTTTCTTT.

This rearrangement joins TRBV19 to TRBJ2-2; D not certain. V lost 3 bases to trimming and J lost 4 bases, with 6 bases between them. The CDR3 is made up of 13 amino acids. CDR1 is LNHDA and CDR2 is SQIVND in the germline V gene (reference sequence). The CDR3 is CASSIGVTGELFF. CDR3 coding DNA: TGTGCCAGTAGTATTGGGGTCACCGGGGAGCTGTTTTTT.

V and J are TRBV7-3 and TRBJ1-1; D gene unclear. V lost 5 bases, J lost 1 base, and 14 bases lay in between. The germline V gene encodes CDR1 SGHTA and CDR2 FQGTGA. This CDR3 is built from 15 residues. CDR3 DNA: TGTGCCAGCAGCAGCCAGGCAGGAGGGAACACTGAAGCTTTCTTT. Its translation: CASSSQAGGNTEAFF.

V and J are TRBV4-1 and TRBJ1-2, with unresolved D. V was trimmed by 0 bases and J by 4 bases, leaving 9 bases between them. The CDR3 is 14 residues long. The germline V gene encodes CDR1 MGHRA and CDR2 YSYEKL. The CDR3 nucleotides read TGCGCCAGCAGCCAAGAGAGGATCAGCTATGGCTACACCTTC. Translating gives CASSQERISYGYTF.